The 27 T cell receptor beta chains in this list originate from one sample, sequenced in a study of response to subunit inactivated influenza vaccine. One entry per CDR3 protein results from TCRdb running MiXCR on the RT-PCR reads. Found here are 600,000 to 850,000 distinct CDR3 sequences, 14% of them singletons; the top ten hold roughly 7.2%. The specimen comprised PBMCs from blood, sampled 14 to 15 days before vaccination. The receptor source for this set is a man between 45 and 60 years old who received an inactivated influenza vaccine.

This clonotype is classed as large (0.1 to 1%). The rearrangement joins TRBV28 to TRBJ2-7, with D tentatively TRBD2 (7 bases). CDR3 length equals 15 residues. Germline V gene lookup returns CDR1 MDHEN and CDR2 SYDVKM. Between the trimmed V and J ends, which lost 2 bases and 1 base, there was a span of 12 bases. The CDR3, as DNA: TGTGCCAGCAGTTTAAGGGGGGGCGGTTCCTACGAGCAGTACTTC. It codes for CASSLRGGGSYEQYF.

There are a few counts of this clonotype. The rearrangement uses TRBV7-2 and TRBJ2-1; 7 bases are a match to TRBD2. The CDR3 spans 16 residues. Germline-derived CDR1 and CDR2 are SGHTA and FQGNSA. Trimming took 6 bases from V and 0 from J; bases not matched to a gene: 8. CDR3 region: CASSSWAGVSYNEQFF. In nucleotides, the CDR3 is TGTGCCAGCAGTTCATGGGCGGGAGTCTCCTACAATGAGCAGTTCTTC.

This clonotype has a handful of counts. The chain has TRBV20-1 and TRBJ2-5; 9 bases fit TRBD2. This CDR3 region has 15 residues. After removal of 3 bases from V and 5 bases from J, the junction contained 10 bases not matched to a gene. From germline, CDR1 is DFQATT and CDR2 SNEGSKA (reference sequence). DNA of the CDR3: TGCAGTGCTAGGGGTAGCGGGGGTATTCCTGAGACCCAGTACTTC. Protein sequence: CSARGSGGIPETQYF.

The chain combines TRBV7-9 with TRBJ2-1; 7 bases are shared with TRBD2. The CDR3 runs to 17 residues. From germline, CDR1 is SEHNR and CDR2 FQNEAQ (reference sequence). Trimming took 1 base from V and 8 from J; bases not matched to a gene: 14. The CDR3 region has the DNA TGTGCCAGCAGCTTAGGCCTAGCGGCCCCCAGGCGGGATGAGCAGTTCTTC. This sequence encodes CASSLGLAAPRRDEQFF.

The J gene is TRBJ2-1, the V gene TRBV20-1; 7 bases agree with TRBD2. The V gene's germline CDR1 is DFQATT and CDR2 SNEGSKA (reference sequence). Trimming cost V 5 bases and J 6 bases; bases outside gene matches: 7. CDR3 length: 13 residues. The CDR3 sequence: CSAPVAGSNEQFF. For the CDR3, the DNA is TGCAGTGCTCCCGTAGCGGGCAGCAATGAGCAGTTCTTC.

The table lists this clonotype with a few counts. V and J are TRBV12-3 or TRBV12-4 and TRBJ1-2; D gene ambiguous. The CDR3 sequence is 14 residues long. Between the trimmed V and J ends, which lost 7 bases and 6 bases, there was a span of 18 bases. CDR3: CASTHRGQPDGYTF. DNA for the CDR3: TGTGCCAGCACCCATAGAGGCCAGCCCGATGGCTACACCTTC.

CDR3 sequence reads: CASSLDGRGDYTF. The CDR3 DNA follows: TGCGCCAGCAGCTTGGATGGACGGGGTGACTACACCTTC. J is TRBJ1-2 and V is TRBV5-1; D is undetermined. The ends were cut back, 0 bases at V and 10 bases at J, with 13 bases in the middle. The CDR3 totals 13 residues. Germline CDR1 and CDR2: SGHRS and YFSETQ.

The V call is TRBV27, the J call TRBJ2-2; 13 positions agree with TRBD2. Germline V gene lookup returns CDR1 MNHEY and CDR2 SMNVEV (reference sequence). CDR3 length: 17 residues. J lost 6 bases, V lost 5 bases, and 9 bases had no gene match. The CDR3 sequence is CASSQLAGGQSPGELFF. The CDR3 DNA follows: TGTGCCAGCAGTCAACTAGCGGGAGGGCAAAGTCCCGGGGAGCTGTTTTTT.

The rearrangement uses TRBV12-3 or TRBV12-4 and TRBJ2-5; perhaps D is TRBD1 or TRBD2 (6 bases each). The V gene lost 5 bases and the J gene lost 6 bases, with 16 bases spanning the gap. The CDR3 consists of 14 residues. CDR3 in amino acids: CASSPLRGGKTQYF. CDR3 DNA: TGTGCCAGCAGTCCACTCAGGGGCGGGAAGACCCAGTACTTC.

The chain couples TRBV12-3 or TRBV12-4 to TRBJ2-2; TRBD2 matches 7 bases. Trimming took 3 bases from V and 3 from J; bases not matched to a gene: 4. This CDR3 comprises 15 residues. The CDR3 here is CASSLGLQYTGELFF. The CDR3 DNA follows: TGTGCCAGCAGTTTGGGACTACAGTACACCGGGGAGCTGTTTTTT.

This clonotype was picked up a small number of times. This rearrangement joins TRBV15 to TRBJ2-5, with TRBD2 matching over 9 bases. From germline, CDR1 is LNHNV and CDR2 YYDKDF (reference sequence). This CDR3 is 14 amino acids long. Trimming took 5 bases from V and 2 from J; bases not matched to a gene: 3. For the CDR3, the DNA is TGTGCCACCAGCCGAGGACTAGCGCAAGAGACCCAGTACTTC. It yields the protein CATSRGLAQETQYF. Drawing the rest from reference TRBV15 and TRBJ2-5, the complete variable domain is DAMVIQNPRYQVTQFGKPVTLSCSQTLNHNVMYWYQQKSSQAPKLLFHYYDKDFNNEADTPDNFQSRRPNTSFCFLDIRSPGLGDTAMYLCATSRGLAQETQYFGPGTRLLVL.

This clonotype was seen repeatedly, ten times or more. The CDR3, as DNA: TGTGCCAGCTGGGACGGGATCACAGATACGCAGTATTTT. Amino acids: CASWDGITDTQYF. This chain uses TRBV6-1 with TRBJ2-3, with D perhaps matching TRBD1 or TRBD2 (5 bases each). V shed 8 bases and J shed 2 bases, with 11 bases lying between them. CDR1 and CDR2 from the germline V gene are MNHNS and SASEGT. This CDR3 spans 13 amino acids.

The CDR3 sequence is CASSLRDISYEQYF. DNA of the CDR3: TGTGCCAGCTCACTCCGGGATATCTCCTACGAGCAGTACTTC. This chain connects TRBV18 to TRBJ2-7; D might be TRBD2 (5 bases). Between the trimmed V and J ends, which lost 4 bases and 0 bases, there was a span of 10 bases. This CDR3 is 14 amino acids long. Germline V lookup: CDR1 KGHSH, CDR2 LQKENI. The variable domain in full, completed from reference TRBV18 and TRBJ2-7, reads NAGVMQNPRHLVRRRGQEARLRCSPMKGHSHVYWYRQLPEEGLKFMVYLQKENIIDESGMPKERFSAEFPKEGPSILRIQQVVRGDSAAYFCASSLRDISYEQYFGPGTRLTVT.

This clonotype was counted a few times. The J gene is TRBJ1-2, the V gene TRBV6-5, with a weak D call TRBD1 (6 bases). From germline, CDR1 is MNHEY and CDR2 SVGAGI. This CDR3 has 13 amino acids. Trimming pared 2 bases from V and 6 bases from J, leaving 10 bases between. The CDR3 region is CASSYGQGNGYTF. As DNA, the CDR3 is TGTGCCAGCAGTTACGGGCAGGGGAATGGCTACACCTTC.

This clonotype was found a few times. The CDR3 DNA reads as TGTGCCAGCAGGTCCGGACTGGGCTCCTACGAGCAGTACTTC. Translation: CASRSGLGSYEQYF. This chain connects TRBV12-3 or TRBV12-4 to TRBJ2-7; D is possibly TRBD2 (5 bases). This CDR3 is 14 amino acids long. Trimming shortened V by 6 bases and J by 0 bases, and 12 bases separated the two germline ends.

In this sample, this clonotype turned up a few times. This chain connects TRBV7-2 to TRBJ2-7, with TRBD2 as a possible D gene (5 bases). The CDR3 extends over 12 amino acids. The V gene's germline CDR1 is SGHTA and CDR2 FQGNSA. V lost 3 bases to trimming and J lost 5 bases, with 8 bases between them. The CDR3 coding sequence is TGTGCCAGCAGCTTGAGGGTCGACGAGCAGTACTTC. Its protein product is CASSLRVDEQYF.

This sequence joins TRBV20-1 and TRBJ2-5; TRBD2 matches 7 bases. The V gene end was trimmed by 5 bases and the J gene end by 4 bases; junction bases not matched to a gene: 7. This CDR3 spans 13 amino acids. From germline, CDR1 is DFQATT and CDR2 SNEGSKA (reference sequence). Here the CDR3 DNA reads TGCAGTGCTTCCCGGGGGGTGGGAGAGACCCAGTACTTC. Protein sequence: CSASRGVGETQYF.

The J gene is TRBJ1-1, the V gene TRBV3-1; D gene uncertain. V lost 1 base and J lost 8, with 14 bases in between. The germline gives CDR1 LGHDT, CDR2 YNNKEL (reference sequence). This CDR3 contains 14 residues. CDR3 residues: CASSQGGPGQEAFF. The DNA for the CDR3 is TGTGCCAGCAGCCAAGGAGGACCGGGCCAGGAAGCTTTCTTT.

This clonotype appeared many times. The chain employs TRBV5-1 and TRBJ2-1, with TRBD1 identical over 8 bases. V was clipped by 0 bases and J by 2 bases; unmatched bases: 7. Germline lookup yields CDR1 SGHRS and CDR2 YFSETQ. The CDR3 has 17 amino acids. For the CDR3, the DNA is TGCGCCAGCAGCTTGGGCCCCAGGGGGCCCCCCTACAATGAGCAGTTCTTC. Translated, it gives CASSLGPRGPPYNEQFF.

A few counts support this clonotype. V usage is TRBV7-2 and J usage is TRBJ2-3; 7 bases align to TRBD2. Germline V gives CDR1 SGHTA, CDR2 FQGNSA. The CDR3 covers 16 residues. V lost 3 bases to trimming and J lost 0 bases; unmatched junction nucleotides: 6. The CDR3 DNA is TGTGCCAGCAGCTTTTTTTTGCGGGGGAGCACAGATACGCAGTATTTT. Translating it yields CASSFFLRGSTDTQYF.

Points on this clonotype: One end of the junction does not line up with germline, which may come from a read error. V is TRBV9 and J is TRBJ2-7, with 12 bases lining up with TRBD2. The CDR3 is 15 residues long. CDR1 and CDR2 (germline): SGDLS, YYNGEE. This CDR3 is CSSSRGLAGMYEQYF. The DNA of the CDR3 is TGTTCCAGCAGCCGCGGACTAGCGGGAATGTACGAGCAGTACTTC.

The gene calls are TRBV2 and TRBJ2-5, with D possibly TRBD2 on 6 matching bases. V was shortened by 7 bases and J by 4 bases, with 10 bases between the two germline ends. The germline V gene has CDR1 SNHLY and CDR2 FYNNEI. This CDR3 comprises 12 residues. In DNA, the CDR3 is TGTGCCAGCAACGGGGGAGGAGAGACCCAGTACTTC. Protein: CASNGGGETQYF.

This chain joins TRBV7-9 and TRBJ2-5; D is undetermined. V was clipped by 10 bases and J by 1 base, with 13 bases between them. This CDR3 spans 13 amino acids. In germline, CDR1 is SEHNR, CDR2 FQNEAQ (reference sequence). This chain's CDR3 is CATIDWTQETQYF. CDR3 bases: TGTGCCACGATAGACTGGACCCAAGAGACCCAGTACTTC.

This chain links TRBV5-1 with TRBJ1-1, with D tentatively TRBD1 (6 bases). The CDR3 length is 15 residues. Trimming removed 0 bases from V and 0 bases from J, with 9 bases in between. The germline CDR1 and CDR2 sequences are SGHRS and YFSETQ. CDR3 region: CASSLGPGVNTEAFF. The CDR3 region has the DNA TGCGCCAGCAGCTTGGGTCCAGGGGTGAACACTGAAGCTTTCTTT.

V usage is TRBV10-3 and J usage is TRBJ2-7; a possible D gene is TRBD1 (6 bases). The germline CDR1 and CDR2 sequences are ENHRY and SYGVKD. This CDR3 spans 13 amino acids. The V end was cut by 0 bases, the J end by 6 bases, with 9 bases between. CDR3: CAISESQGLEQYF. The CDR3 DNA sequence: TGTGCCATCAGTGAGTCACAGGGCCTCGAGCAGTACTTC.

This chain connects TRBV20-1 to TRBJ2-7, with 8 bases aligning to TRBD2. The germline V gene encodes CDR1 DFQATT and CDR2 SNEGSKA (reference sequence). Trimming at V came to 3 bases and at J to 1 base, leaving 5 bases not matched to a gene. CDR3 size: 14 residues. The CDR3 here is CSASGTGGSYEQYF. The CDR3, as DNA: TGCAGTGCTAGCGGGACGGGAGGGTCCTACGAGCAGTACTTC.

The table lists this clonotype with a few counts. This chain links TRBV4-3 with TRBJ2-5; D possibly corresponds to TRBD1 (5 bases). V lost 3 bases, J lost 1 base, and 12 bases lay in between. Germline V gene lookup returns CDR1 LGHNA and CDR2 YSLEER. This CDR3 contains 15 residues. CDR3 sequence: CASSQTRAVQETQYF. CDR3 nucleotides: TGCGCCAGCAGCCAGACCAGGGCCGTCCAAGAGACCCAGTACTTC.